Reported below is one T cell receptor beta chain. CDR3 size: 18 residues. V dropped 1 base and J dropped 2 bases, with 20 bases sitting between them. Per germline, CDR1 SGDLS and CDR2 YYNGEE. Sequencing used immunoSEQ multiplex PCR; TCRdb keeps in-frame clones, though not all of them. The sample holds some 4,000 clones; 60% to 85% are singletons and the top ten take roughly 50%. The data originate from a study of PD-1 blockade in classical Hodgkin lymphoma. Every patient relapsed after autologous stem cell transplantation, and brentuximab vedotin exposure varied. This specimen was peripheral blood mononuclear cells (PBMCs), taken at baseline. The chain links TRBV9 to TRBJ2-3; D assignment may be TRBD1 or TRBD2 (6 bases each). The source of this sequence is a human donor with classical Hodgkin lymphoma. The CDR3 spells CASSVFPGGREDTDTQYF. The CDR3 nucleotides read TGTGCCAGCAGCGTATTTCCCGGGGGCAGGGAGGACACAGATACGCAGTATTTT. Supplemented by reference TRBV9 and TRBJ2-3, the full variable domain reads DSGVTQTPKHLITATGQRVTLRCSPRSGDLSVYWYQQSLDQGLQFLIQYYNGEERAKGNILERFSAQQFPDLHSELNLSSLELGDSALYFCASSVFPGGREDTDTQYFGPGTRLTVL.